This T cell receptor (beta chain) was obtained from a study of memory CD4+ T cells and cytomegalovirus serostatus. Whole-study context: Donors were healthy Belgian adults, 8 to 10 CMV seropositive and 20 to 25 seronegative. Study-wide points: About two fifths of the roughly 160 known CMV-associated TCRbeta sequences appeared in CD4+ memory. Median bootstrapped AUC for CMV status was about 0.94 originally, roughly 0.92 US-trained.

Study processing details: After removing out-of-frame reads, approximately 2 million distinct TCRbeta sequences remained. Assay: immunoSEQ multiplex PCR; the TCRdb copy retains only in-frame clones and omits some. That table furnishes V, J and clone size, whereas the DNA furnished D and trimming. The repertoire consists of about 38,000 clones, with roughly 78% occurring once and the leading ten covering over 4.5%. Single viable CD3+CD4+CD8-CD45RO+ cells were sorted as the memory CD4+ T cells. This CDR3 has 13 amino acids. V dropped 4 bases and J dropped 4 bases, with 10 bases sitting between them. Per the germline V gene, CDR1 is SGHKS and CDR2 is YYEKEE (reference sequence). Remarks on this clone: Its target is unknown.

The TCR originated in an adult in good health and CMV-seropositive. The sequencing input was memory CD4+ T cells from blood. This sequence joins TRBV5-5 and TRBJ2-3, with D possibly matching TRBD2 (6 bases). Here the CDR3 DNA reads TGTGCCAGCAGCCGCCCGGGGGCAGATACGCAGTATTTT. Its protein product is CASSRPGADTQYF. Variable domain in full (rest from reference TRBV5-5 and TRBJ2-3): DAGVTQSPTHLIKTRGQQVTLRCSPISGHKSVSWYQQVLGQGPQFIFQYYEKEERGRGNFPDRFSARQFPNYSSELNVNALLLGDSALYLCASSRPGADTQYFGPGTRLTVL.